These 10 T cell receptor beta chains were all obtained from the same sample, sequenced in a study of cytomegalovirus exposure and HLA in healthy donors (TCRdb year 2017). The library was built by means of the immunoSEQ multiplex PCR assay. For the multiplex PCR, a mixture combining 60 forward primers for TCR Vbeta segments and 13 reverse primers for TCR Jbeta segments was used. The table comes from immuneACCESS by way of TCRdb, which keeps in-frame sequences with V and J called. Part of the clones is missing from these tables; in studies checked, under half for an unresolved V gene and the rest for unknown reasons. The sample has 200,000 or so clones on record, approximately 82% of them singletons. The ten largest make up about 0.63% of the sample. Material: PBMCs. The receptors derive from a man younger than 35 in good health and CMV-seronegative.

V and J are TRBV5-1 and TRBJ2-5; maybe TRBD1 (6 bases). The J call is doubtful: the DNA matches TRBJ2-7 better. This CDR3 is 14 amino acids long. Germline CDR1 is SGHRS and CDR2 is YFSETQ. The CDR3 is CASSETGTAYEQYF. The DNA for the CDR3 is TGCGCCAGCAGCGAAACAGGGACCGCCTACGAGCAGTACTTC.

This clone came up a few times. The chain joins TRBV27 to TRBJ1-5; tentatively, D is TRBD1 (6 bases). This CDR3 has 17 amino acids. Trimming removed 4 bases from V and 5 bases from J, with 21 bases in between. Germline lookup yields CDR1 MNHEY and CDR2 SMNVEV (reference sequence). The CDR3 DNA is TGTGCCAGCAGTTCGCGTTACAGGGCGGTGCGAGATCAGCCCCAGCATTTT. As protein: CASSSRYRAVRDQPQHF.

V and J are TRBV5-1 and TRBJ2-7, with D tentatively TRBD2 (5 bases). The length of the CDR3 is 13 residues. Germline V gives CDR1 SGHRS, CDR2 YFSETQ. V dropped 0 bases and J dropped 12 bases, with 16 bases sitting between them. CDR3 protein: CASSLGPPEARYF. As DNA, the CDR3 is TGCGCCAGCAGCTTGGGTCCCCCGGAGGCGAGGTACTTC.

V gene TRBV6-1 combines with J gene TRBJ1-2; D not resolved. Trimming cost V 6 bases and J 6 bases, with 17 bases left between them. This CDR3 contains 14 residues. CDR1 MNHNS and CDR2 SASEGT come from the germline V gene. CDR3 in amino acids: CASREPGRGDGYTF. CDR3 DNA sequence: TGTGCCAGCAGAGAACCGGGCCGCGGGGATGGCTACACCTTC.

The chain recombines TRBV10-1 with TRBJ2-3, with D possibly matching TRBD2 (5 bases). The CDR3 sequence is 14 residues long. CDR1 is WNHNN, CDR2 SYGVQD, per germline (reference sequence). Trimming took 3 bases from V and 2 from J, leaving 9 bases between them. CDR3 region: CASSEAEFTDTQYF. The CDR3 region has the DNA TGCGCCAGCAGTGAAGCGGAGTTCACAGATACGCAGTATTTT.

This clone was counted between two and nine times. This chain links TRBV6-1 with TRBJ1-2; a possible D gene is TRBD1 (6 bases). This CDR3 region has 14 residues. The V end lost 1 base, the J end lost 4 bases, and 10 bases lay between the germline ends. Germline CDR1 is MNHNS and CDR2 is SASEGT. This chain's CDR3 is CASSEDRASYGYTF. The CDR3 nucleotides read TGTGCCAGCAGTGAAGACAGGGCTAGCTATGGCTACACCTTC.

The gene calls are TRBV7-9 and TRBJ1-1, with D maybe TRBD1 (6 bases). The CDR3 sequence is 16 residues long. The ends were cut back, 7 bases at V and 1 base at J, with 19 bases in the middle. From germline, CDR1 is SEHNR and CDR2 FQNEAQ (reference sequence). The DNA for the CDR3 is TGTGCCAGCAACGTACCCGGGACACCTCAGAACACTGAAGCTTTCTTT. Amino acid sequence: CASNVPGTPQNTEAFF.

The genes are TRBV2 and TRBJ2-7, with D maybe TRBD1 (5 bases). Trimming pared 7 bases from V and 7 bases from J, leaving 14 bases between. In germline, CDR1 is SNHLY, CDR2 FYNNEI. The CDR3 is made up of 12 amino acids. The CDR3 nucleotides are TGTGCCAGCAAGGGGCCCAACGGAGAGCAGTACTTC. It translates to CASKGPNGEQYF. The full variable domain, completed using reference TRBV2 and TRBJ2-7, is EPEVTQTPSHQVTQMGQEVILRCVPISNHLYFYWYRQILGQKVEFLVSFYNNEISEKSEIFDDQFSVERPDGSNFTLKIRSTKLEDSAMYFCASKGPNGEQYFGPGTRLTVT.

The J gene is TRBJ2-5, the V gene TRBV18; 7 positions agree with TRBD2. The DNA end is a closer match to TRBJ2-7, so the J assignment may be wrong. This CDR3 contains 13 residues. CDR1 is KGHSH and CDR2 is LQKENI in the germline V gene. Here the CDR3 DNA reads TGTGCCAGCTCACCCGGGACTACATACGAGCAGTACTTC. This encodes CASSPGTTYEQYF.

This chain uses TRBV5-1 with TRBJ2-5; 9 bases are shared with TRBD1. V was pared by 5 bases and J by 1 base, with 0 bases of the junction left unmatched. Germline values: CDR1 SGHRS, CDR2 YFSETQ. This CDR3 comprises 13 residues. CDR3 DNA: TGCGCCAGCAGGGACAGGGGCCAAGAGACCCAGTACTTC. The encoded protein is CASRDRGQETQYF.